The TCR beta chain under discussion was sequenced for a study of T cell responses to AZD1222 COVID-19 vaccine. Study-wide results and caveats: Compared with day 0, the breadth and depth of the Spike-specific TCR repertoire rose significantly after two doses of AZD1222. Among spike-specific TCRs, nearly half reportedly target unmutated variant regions. Researchers report vaccine-associated CD4 TCRs spanning spike, with dominance at 160-218 and 743-854.

TCRdb's table, derived via immunoSEQ multiplex PCR, lists solely in-frame clones and lacks some. The data hold about 140,000 clones, with roughly 88% observed a single time. In regard to this clone: Its antigen is unidentified.

V lost 0 bases, J lost 2 bases, and 8 bases stayed unmatched. Germline CDR1 reads SGDLS; CDR2 reads YYNGEE. This CDR3 contains 18 residues. This sequence joins TRBV9 and TRBJ2-6; 7 positions agree with TRBD1. This clonotype was obtained from an adult who received the AZD1222 COVID-19 vaccine. This specimen consisted of peripheral blood, obtained 28 days after the second AZD1222 dose. CDR3 sequence reads: CASSVGDSSVTGANVLTF. DNA for the CDR3: TGTGCCAGCAGCGTAGGGGACAGCTCTGTAACTGGGGCCAACGTCCTGACTTTC. Variable domain in full (rest from reference TRBV9 and TRBJ2-6): DSGVTQTPKHLITATGQRVTLRCSPRSGDLSVYWYQQSLDQGLQFLIQYYNGEERAKGNILERFSAQQFPDLHSELNLSSLELGDSALYFCASSVGDSSVTGANVLTFGAGSRLTVL.